The rows below give T cell receptor beta chains drawn from one sample of a study of neurological immune-mediated disorders. TCRdb processed the 5' RACE reads anew with MiXCR; each CDR3 protein has one entry. The repertoire holds just over 30,000 distinct CDR3 sequences, with over 3.5% as singletons. What was sequenced was CD4+ T cells from blood. The source is a woman in her forties in good health. The CDR3 runs from the conserved cysteine through the conserved F or W. The order of the fields is clone size, V gene, J gene, D gene, CDR3 DNA, CDR3 protein. The D gene is left open where the match is weak. Clone size is stated in some rows and not others, as once, few, many or a class when expanded.

abundance: many; v_gene: TRBV12-3/TRBV12-4; j_gene: TRBJ2-7; d_gene: .; CDR3nt: TGTGCCAGCAGTAGGGTTTCCTACGAGCAGTACTTC; CDR3aa: CASSRVSYEQYF
abundance: many; v_gene: TRBV3-1; j_gene: TRBJ1-1; d_gene: TRBD1; CDR3nt: TGTGCCAGCAGCCACTCCGGACAGGGGTACACTGAAGCTTTCTTT; CDR3aa: CASSHSGQGYTEAFF
abundance: many; v_gene: TRBV7-6; j_gene: TRBJ1-6; d_gene: TRBD1; CDR3nt: TGTGCCAGCAGCTTCCCTTATCGGACAGGAGATAATTCACCCCTCCACTTT; CDR3aa: CASSFPYRTGDNSPLHF
abundance: many; v_gene: TRBV25-1; j_gene: TRBJ2-2; d_gene: .; CDR3nt: TGTGCCAGCAGTGGCCCTACTCCGCTCGGGGAGCTGTTTTTT; CDR3aa: CASSGPTPLGELFF
abundance: many; v_gene: TRBV29-1; j_gene: TRBJ1-2; d_gene: .; CDR3nt: TGCAGCGTTGTTGTCCGGACATATGGCTACACCTTC; CDR3aa: CSVVVRTYGYTF
abundance: .; v_gene: TRBV19; j_gene: TRBJ2-1; d_gene: .; CDR3nt: TGTGCCAGTAGTGAAGGGTGGTATGAGCAGTTCTTC; CDR3aa: CASSEGWYEQFF
abundance: many; v_gene: TRBV5-1; j_gene: TRBJ1-2; d_gene: .; CDR3nt: TGCGCCAGCACCCTGTCCACGGCGGACTATGGCTACACCTTC; CDR3aa: CASTLSTADYGYTF
abundance: many; v_gene: TRBV7-2; j_gene: TRBJ2-1; d_gene: TRBD2; CDR3nt: TGTGCCAGCAGCTTAGCGCTTACTAGCGGTATTTTACTTAGCTCCTACAATGAGCAGTTCTTC; CDR3aa: CASSLALTSGILLSSYNEQFF
abundance: many; v_gene: TRBV19; j_gene: TRBJ2-1; d_gene: .; CDR3nt: TGTGCCAGTAGTATGATGGTTGTAGTAAGCGGTTCCTACAATGAGCAGTTCTTC; CDR3aa: CASSMMVVVSGSYNEQFF
abundance: few; v_gene: TRBV10-3; j_gene: TRBJ1-1; d_gene: .; CDR3nt: TGTGCCATCCGGACGGTATCGAACACTGAAGCCTTCTTT; CDR3aa: CAIRTVSNTEAFF
abundance: many; v_gene: TRBV5-8; j_gene: TRBJ1-2; d_gene: TRBD1; CDR3nt: TGTGCCAGCAGCTGGCTACCGGGACAGGGTTCTGCCTATGGCTACACCTTC; CDR3aa: CASSWLPGQGSAYGYTF
abundance: many; v_gene: TRBV7-3; j_gene: TRBJ2-1; d_gene: .; CDR3nt: TGTGCCAGCAGCTTAAATTTGGGGACAACCTACAATGAGCAGTTCTTC; CDR3aa: CASSLNLGTTYNEQFF
abundance: many; v_gene: TRBV7-2; j_gene: TRBJ2-7; d_gene: TRBD2; CDR3nt: TGTGCCAGCAGCATAACTAGCGGGGAGTCCTACGAGCAGTACTTC; CDR3aa: CASSITSGESYEQYF
abundance: many; v_gene: TRBV28; j_gene: TRBJ1-2; d_gene: TRBD1; CDR3nt: TGTGCCAGCACGGACAGGGGCGGCGGCTACACCTTC; CDR3aa: CASTDRGGGYTF
abundance: many; v_gene: TRBV5-6; j_gene: TRBJ2-5; d_gene: TRBD2; CDR3nt: TGTGCCAGCAGCTACAGACTAGCTACTGAAGAGACCCAGTACTTC; CDR3aa: CASSYRLATEETQYF
abundance: many; v_gene: TRBV20-1; j_gene: TRBJ2-7; d_gene: TRBD2; CDR3nt: TGCAGTGCCCCCCGGACTAGCGACCCGTCGGAGCAGTACTTC; CDR3aa: CSAPRTSDPSEQYF
abundance: many; v_gene: TRBV5-1; j_gene: TRBJ2-7; d_gene: TRBD1; CDR3nt: TGCGCCAGCAGCGGGGGACAGGCCTCCTACGAGCAGTACTTC; CDR3aa: CASSGGQASYEQYF
abundance: many; v_gene: TRBV12-3/TRBV12-4; j_gene: TRBJ2-1; d_gene: TRBD2; CDR3nt: TGTGCCAGCAGTTTAGGGACTAGCTCCTCAGCAGGGCTCTTC; CDR3aa: CASSLGTSSSAGLF
abundance: many; v_gene: TRBV5-1; j_gene: TRBJ2-7; d_gene: .; CDR3nt: TGCGCCAGCAGCTTGGCCCACTACACCTACGAGCAGTACTTC; CDR3aa: CASSLAHYTYEQYF
abundance: many; v_gene: TRBV11-2; j_gene: TRBJ2-1; d_gene: TRBD2; CDR3nt: TGTGCCAGCACCGAAAGCGGGAGGTACAATGAGCAGTTCTTC; CDR3aa: CASTESGRYNEQFF
abundance: many; v_gene: TRBV15; j_gene: TRBJ2-5; d_gene: TRBD2; CDR3nt: TGTGCCACCAGCTTCACTGGCTTACCGGGACTAGCGGGAGTCCTTGAAGAGACCCAGTACTTC; CDR3aa: CATSFTGLPGLAGVLEETQYF
abundance: many; v_gene: TRBV7-2; j_gene: TRBJ1-4; d_gene: .; CDR3nt: TGTGCCAGCAGCTTAGGAGGGAGCCAAGAAAAACTGTTTTTT; CDR3aa: CASSLGGSQEKLFF
abundance: .; v_gene: TRBV3-1; j_gene: TRBJ2-1; d_gene: .; CDR3nt: TGTGCCAGCAGCCGCGTTGGGCGAAATGAGCAGTTCTTC; CDR3aa: CASSRVGRNEQFF
abundance: many; v_gene: TRBV3-1; j_gene: TRBJ1-2; d_gene: .; CDR3nt: TGTGCCAGCAGCCTGAAGGGGTTGCGCTATGGCTACACCTTC; CDR3aa: CASSLKGLRYGYTF
abundance: many; v_gene: TRBV20-1; j_gene: TRBJ1-1; d_gene: .; CDR3nt: TGCAGTGCTAAAAATTCGCAGAGAGGGGATAACACTGAAGCTTTCTTT; CDR3aa: CSAKNSQRGDNTEAFF
abundance: many; v_gene: TRBV5-1; j_gene: TRBJ2-1; d_gene: TRBD2; CDR3nt: TGCGCCAGCAGCGTCACTAGCGGACCTAATGAGCAGTTCTTC; CDR3aa: CASSVTSGPNEQFF
abundance: many; v_gene: TRBV20-1; j_gene: TRBJ1-5; d_gene: .; CDR3nt: TGCAGTGCTCTGGCAGGGTCGGTTAACAATCAGCCCCAGCATTTT; CDR3aa: CSALAGSVNNQPQHF
abundance: many; v_gene: TRBV20-1; j_gene: TRBJ1-2; d_gene: .; CDR3nt: TGCAGTGCTAGAGATCTGGGGACGGGGATCTATGGCTACACCTTC; CDR3aa: CSARDLGTGIYGYTF
abundance: many; v_gene: TRBV20-1; j_gene: TRBJ2-5; d_gene: .; CDR3nt: TGCAGTGCTAGACACCAAGAGACCCAGTACTTC; CDR3aa: CSARHQETQYF
abundance: many; v_gene: TRBV6-5; j_gene: TRBJ1-2; d_gene: .; CDR3nt: TGTGCCAGCAGTATCGGTCTCAACTATGGCTACACCTTC; CDR3aa: CASSIGLNYGYTF
abundance: many; v_gene: TRBV7-9; j_gene: TRBJ1-2; d_gene: .; CDR3nt: TGTGCCAGCAGCCCTTTGGGGGGAATTTCTCTGGGGAGCTATGGCTACACCTTC; CDR3aa: CASSPLGGISLGSYGYTF
abundance: many; v_gene: TRBV5-1; j_gene: TRBJ2-7; d_gene: .; CDR3nt: TGCGCCAGCAGCTTGGGGGCCGTGGACGAGCAGTACTTC; CDR3aa: CASSLGAVDEQYF
abundance: many; v_gene: TRBV14; j_gene: TRBJ2-4; d_gene: .; CDR3nt: TGTGCCAGCAGCCAGACAGGTTTCATTCAGTACTTC; CDR3aa: CASSQTGFIQYF
abundance: many; v_gene: TRBV20-1; j_gene: TRBJ2-3; d_gene: TRBD2; CDR3nt: TGCAGTGCTAGAGAAGGAGCGGGGAACACAGATACGCAGTATTTT; CDR3aa: CSAREGAGNTDTQYF
abundance: many; v_gene: TRBV27; j_gene: TRBJ2-1; d_gene: .; CDR3nt: TGTGCCAGCAGGACCCCTGGATACAATGAGCAGTTCTTC; CDR3aa: CASRTPGYNEQFF
abundance: many; v_gene: TRBV4-1; j_gene: TRBJ2-5; d_gene: TRBD1; CDR3nt: TGCGCCAGCAGCCAGCCCCCAGGACAGGCTCGAGGAGAGACCCAGTACTTC; CDR3aa: CASSQPPGQARGETQYF
abundance: many; v_gene: TRBV4-1; j_gene: TRBJ2-5; d_gene: .; CDR3nt: TGCGCCAGCAGCCAAGTGGGAGGGGGGGCCATCGAGACCCAGTACTTC; CDR3aa: CASSQVGGGAIETQYF
abundance: many; v_gene: TRBV5-1; j_gene: TRBJ1-1; d_gene: TRBD1; CDR3nt: TGCGCCAGCAGCATCACAGGGGGCTCGAACACTGAAGCTTTCTTT; CDR3aa: CASSITGGSNTEAFF
abundance: many; v_gene: TRBV5-1; j_gene: TRBJ1-3; d_gene: .; CDR3nt: TGCGCCAGCAGCCCAGACCCCTCTGGAAACACCATATATTTT; CDR3aa: CASSPDPSGNTIYF
abundance: many; v_gene: TRBV20-1; j_gene: TRBJ1-3; d_gene: .; CDR3nt: TGCAGTGCTAGTAGGTCGTTGCGGGACGACTCTGGAAACACCATATATTTT; CDR3aa: CSASRSLRDDSGNTIYF
abundance: many; v_gene: TRBV29-1; j_gene: TRBJ2-3; d_gene: TRBD1; CDR3nt: TGCAGCGTTGTCGGACAGGGTAGCACAGATACGCAGTATTTT; CDR3aa: CSVVGQGSTDTQYF
abundance: many; v_gene: TRBV29-1; j_gene: TRBJ1-1; d_gene: .; CDR3nt: TGCAGCGTTGCCGCGAACACTGAAGCTTTCTTT; CDR3aa: CSVAANTEAFF
abundance: many; v_gene: TRBV4-1; j_gene: TRBJ2-4; d_gene: .; CDR3nt: TGCGCCAGCAGCCAAGTAGGAGCAGATTTTCAGTACTTC; CDR3aa: CASSQVGADFQYF
abundance: many; v_gene: TRBV7-9; j_gene: TRBJ2-7; d_gene: .; CDR3nt: TGTGCCAGCAGCTCAGGGTTCTACGAGCAGTACTTC; CDR3aa: CASSSGFYEQYF
abundance: many; v_gene: TRBV20-1; j_gene: TRBJ2-7; d_gene: .; CDR3nt: TGCAGTGGCACCCCCGCTAGCTCGACACTCTACGAGCAGTACTTC; CDR3aa: CSGTPASSTLYEQYF
abundance: many; v_gene: TRBV7-2; j_gene: TRBJ2-2; d_gene: .; CDR3nt: TGTGCCAGCAGCTTGGACCGTCGCAGGGAGCTGTTTTTT; CDR3aa: CASSLDRRRELFF
abundance: many; v_gene: TRBV27; j_gene: TRBJ2-7; d_gene: .; CDR3nt: TGTGCCAGCAGTTTTTCGGGACTCCTGATCTCCTACGAGCAGTACTTC; CDR3aa: CASSFSGLLISYEQYF
abundance: many; v_gene: TRBV4-2; j_gene: TRBJ2-3; d_gene: TRBD2; CDR3nt: TGTGCCAGCAGCCAAGAGTCGGTAGCGGGGGGGGGAGTTCGAGATACGCAGTATTTT; CDR3aa: CASSQESVAGGGVRDTQYF
abundance: many; v_gene: TRBV20-1; j_gene: TRBJ1-6; d_gene: .; CDR3nt: TGCAGTGCTAGAGGGGGCCGGACAGTTTTGGATAATTCACCCCTCCACTTT; CDR3aa: CSARGGRTVLDNSPLHF